This entry lists 27 T cell receptor beta chains sequenced from one sample in a study of T-cell memory formation after mild COVID-19. Via MiXCR, TCRdb re-called the 5' RACE reads, giving one row per CDR3 protein. The sample holds under 400,000 distinct CDR3 sequences; 25% to 30% are singletons and the top ten take about 14%. The specimen sequenced was PBMCs or a T cell subset sorted from them (not recorded which). All receptors derive from an adult woman who had mild COVID-19 (a few samples of this study predate the infection). Cell type and time point are not known.

The V and J genes are TRBV4-3 and TRBJ2-7; the match to TRBD2 covers 12 bases. The trim removed 5 bases at V and 7 bases at J, leaving 12 bases unmatched. Germline V CDR1 and CDR2: LGHNA, YSLEER. This CDR3 has 16 residues. The CDR3 protein is CASSSNVGLAGREQYF. Here the CDR3 DNA reads TGCGCCAGCAGCTCCAACGTCGGACTAGCGGGGAGAGAGCAGTACTTC.

The J gene is TRBJ2-3, the V gene TRBV30; no firm D call. CDR3 length equals 14 residues. V lost 3 bases and J lost 5, with 15 bases in between. Germline CDR1 GTSNPN, CDR2 SVGIG (reference sequence). The CDR3 bases are TGTGCCTGGAGCCGGACCCTCGTTCAAGATACGCAGTATTTT. Its protein is CAWSRTLVQDTQYF.

This clonotype was counted between two and nine times. This chain uses TRBV6-2 or TRBV6-3 with TRBJ2-3; 11 bases are shared with TRBD2. Germline-derived CDR1 and CDR2 are MNHEY and SVGEGT. This CDR3 has 16 amino acids. J lost 5 bases, V lost 5 bases, and 9 bases had no gene match. The DNA of the CDR3 is TGTGCCAGCAGTACATTAGCGGGAGGGGTTGGAGATACGCAGTATTTT. Protein product: CASSTLAGGVGDTQYF.

The sample holds a few counts of this clonotype. The chain links TRBV5-5 to TRBJ2-3; 15 nucleotides align to TRBD2. The germline CDR1 and CDR2 sequences are SGHKS and YYEKEE (reference sequence). J was trimmed by 7 bases and V by 4 bases; bases with no gene match: 10. CDR3 length: 17 amino acids. CDR3 nucleotide sequence: TGTGCCAGCAGCCCGGGACTAGCGGGAGGATACCTCTATACGCAGTATTTT. It encodes CASSPGLAGGYLYTQYF.

The V call is TRBV7-2, the J call TRBJ2-1; D gene uncertain. Germline CDR1 reads SGHTA; CDR2 reads FQGNSA. This CDR3 is built from 13 residues. Trimming cost V 0 bases and J 8 bases, with 8 bases left between them. CDR3 coding DNA: TGTGCCAGCAGCTTAGCTCGTGGGTATGAGCAGTTCTTC. Amino acids: CASSLARGYEQFF.

In its sample, this clonotype was seen a few times. The rearrangement joins TRBV2 to TRBJ1-2; 7 nucleotides align to TRBD1. The CDR3 consists of 14 residues. V was pared by 2 bases and J by 4 bases, with 4 bases of the junction left unmatched. CDR1 is SNHLY and CDR2 is FYNNEI in the germline V gene. In DNA, the CDR3 is TGTGCCAGCAGTGAACACGCAGGGGGCTATGGCTACACCTTC. Amino acids: CASSEHAGGYGYTF.

The rearrangement uses TRBV24-1 and TRBJ1-2; 7 bases fit TRBD1. The germline V gene has CDR1 KGHDR and CDR2 SFDVKD. V shed 5 bases and J 0 bases; nucleotides not matched to a gene: 5. This CDR3 has 15 amino acids. DNA of the CDR3: TGTGCCACCAGTGTGGGGACAGCGACTAACTATGGCTACACCTTC. Translating gives CATSVGTATNYGYTF.

This clonotype was counted a few times. The CDR3 protein is CASSLERGGRDEQFF. As DNA, the CDR3 is TGTGCCAGCAGCTTAGAGCGGGGCGGGAGGGATGAGCAGTTCTTC. This chain joins TRBV7-2 and TRBJ2-1, with 9 bases that match TRBD2. The CDR3 sequence is 15 residues long. CDR1 is SGHTA, CDR2 FQGNSA, per germline. J was trimmed by 8 bases and V by 1 base; bases with no gene match: 6. The whole variable domain, filled in from reference TRBV7-2 and TRBJ2-1, reads GAGVSQSPSNKVTEKGKDVELRCDPISGHTALYWYRQSLGQGLEFLIYFQGNSAPDKSGLPSDRFSAERTGGSVSTLTIQRTQQEDSAVYLCASSLERGGRDEQFFGPGTRLTVL.

This CDR3 is CASSFYRGAYYEQYF. The CDR3 DNA reads TGTGCCAGCAGCTTCTACAGGGGAGCTTACTACGAGCAGTACTTC. V usage is TRBV7-2 and J usage is TRBJ2-7; 7 bases are shared with TRBD1. Germline V gene lookup returns CDR1 SGHTA and CDR2 FQGNSA. Unmatched junction bases numbered 8, after V lost 3 bases and J lost 3 bases. This CDR3 has 15 residues. Full variable domain (missing parts from reference TRBV7-2 and TRBJ2-7): GAGVSQSPSNKVTEKGKDVELRCDPISGHTALYWYRQSLGQGLEFLIYFQGNSAPDKSGLPSDRFSAERTGGSVSTLTIQRTQQEDSAVYLCASSFYRGAYYEQYFGPGTRLTVT.

The chain's CDR3 is CASSSPRVSYNYGYTF. CDR3 sequence (DNA): TGTGCCAGCAGCTCCCCACGCGTCAGTTATAACTATGGCTACACCTTC. This sequence joins TRBV7-9 and TRBJ1-2, with D unclear. CDR3 length: 16 amino acids. V lost 4 bases to trimming and J lost 1 base, with 16 bases between them. Per the germline V gene, CDR1 is SEHNR and CDR2 is FQNEAQ (reference sequence).

This clonotype was observed a few times. This chain joins TRBV7-2 and TRBJ1-1, with TRBD1 identical over 7 bases. The junction had 10 bases not matched to a gene; V was cut back by 5 bases and J by 4 bases. Germline CDR1 is SGHTA and CDR2 is FQGNSA. This CDR3 has 15 residues. The CDR3 here is CASSPQQGSSTEAFF. The CDR3 DNA reads TGTGCCAGCAGCCCCCAACAGGGGTCAAGCACTGAAGCTTTCTTT.

This chain uses TRBV2 with TRBJ2-7; tentative D call: TRBD2 (7 bases). Trimming removed 3 bases from V and 4 bases from J, with 13 bases in between. CDR1 is SNHLY, CDR2 FYNNEI, per germline. The CDR3 is 14 amino acids. Written as DNA, the CDR3 is TGTGCCAGCAGTGACTTAGGGGGGGCGTACGAGCAGTACTTC. Protein sequence: CASSDLGGAYEQYF.

This chain connects TRBV4-3 to TRBJ2-1; D uncertain. The germline V gene has CDR1 LGHNA and CDR2 YSLEER. There are 15 residues in the CDR3. The V and J ends lost 1 base and 4 bases respectively, with 11 bases between them. The CDR3 sequence: CASSQGGRPYNEQFF. The CDR3 DNA sequence: TGCGCCAGCAGCCAAGGAGGACGGCCGTACAATGAGCAGTTCTTC.

The chain couples TRBV9 to TRBJ1-4, with a possible D match to TRBD1 (5 bases). Germline CDR1 is SGDLS and CDR2 is YYNGEE. V was clipped by 3 bases and J by 8 bases, with 14 bases between them. The CDR3 runs 14 residues. Here the CDR3 reads CASSAGTLGEKLFF. The CDR3 DNA follows: TGTGCCAGCAGCGCGGGGACTCTTGGAGAAAAACTGTTTTTT.

The table lists this clonotype with a few counts. The J gene is TRBJ2-5, the V gene TRBV15, with TRBD2 identical over 14 bases. CDR3 length: 18 amino acids. J lost 2 bases, V lost 5 bases, and 10 bases had no gene match. Germline lookup yields CDR1 LNHNV and CDR2 YYDKDF (reference sequence). Written as DNA, the CDR3 is TGTGCCACCAGCCTAGGGACTAGCGGGGGACGATTTCAAGAGACCCAGTACTTC. Encoded protein: CATSLGTSGGRFQETQYF.

The chain has TRBV12-3 or TRBV12-4 and TRBJ2-1; D may be TRBD1 (6 bases). The CDR3 spans 15 residues. V lost 6 bases to trimming and J lost 0 bases, with 12 bases between them. CDR3 sequence reads: CASRSGASSYNEQFF. DNA of the CDR3: TGTGCCAGCAGGTCAGGGGCCAGCTCCTACAATGAGCAGTTCTTC.

The CDR3 reads CSVGVHEQYF. In nucleotides, the CDR3 is TGCAGCGTCGGGGTCCACGAGCAGTACTTC. The rearrangement uses TRBV29-1 and TRBJ2-7; tentative D call: TRBD2 (5 bases). The CDR3 length is 10 residues. Trimming removed 6 bases from V and 5 bases from J, with 8 bases in between. Per germline, CDR1 SQVTM and CDR2 ANQGSEA.

A few counts support this clonotype. The rearrangement links TRBV7-9 to TRBJ1-2; a weak D match, TRBD1 (5 bases). Looked up from germline, CDR1 is SEHNR and CDR2 is FQNEAQ (reference sequence). V lost 1 base to trimming and J lost 7 bases, with 10 bases between them. The CDR3 consists of 13 residues. CDR3 sequence (DNA): TGTGCCAGCAGCTTAGAAGGCAGGGCTGGCTACACCTTC. The encoded protein is CASSLEGRAGYTF.

This clonotype appeared once. The chain couples TRBV30 to TRBJ1-1; no clear D. This CDR3 has 13 residues. Trimming took 4 bases from V and 1 from J, leaving 10 bases between them. Germline loops: CDR1 GTSNPN, CDR2 SVGIG (reference sequence). The CDR3 loop reads CAWIAGPNTEAFF. CDR3 DNA: TGTGCCTGGATAGCAGGCCCGAACACTGAAGCTTTCTTT.

V is TRBV6-6 and J is TRBJ1-4; a weak D match, TRBD1 (5 bases). Germline loops: CDR1 MNHNY, CDR2 SVGAGI (reference sequence). Trimming took off 0 bases at V and 5 bases at J, with 10 bases between the two ends. This CDR3 has 15 amino acids. The CDR3 region is CASSYSQGRNEKLFF. In DNA form, the CDR3 reads TGTGCCAGCAGTTACTCGCAGGGCAGAAATGAAAAACTGTTTTTT.

The gene calls are TRBV18 and TRBJ2-5; TRBD1 agrees at 9 bases. Germline V gene lookup returns CDR1 KGHSH and CDR2 LQKENI. J was trimmed by 1 base and V by 1 base; bases with no gene match: 1. There are 15 residues in the CDR3. DNA for the CDR3: TGTGCCAGCTCACCACGACAGGGGGGCCAAGAGACCCAGTACTTC. It is translated as CASSPRQGGQETQYF.

The J gene is TRBJ2-7, the V gene TRBV20-1; 12 bases agree with TRBD2. Germline trimming cut 0 bases from V and 4 bases from J; bases unmatched to any gene: 7. The CDR3 runs 16 residues. The V gene's germline CDR1 is DFQATT and CDR2 SNEGSKA (reference sequence). The CDR3 here is CSARDPTSGSRYEQYF. The CDR3 DNA follows: TGCAGTGCTAGAGATCCGACTAGCGGGAGTAGGTACGAGCAGTACTTC.

The chain employs TRBV5-1 and TRBJ2-2, with D possibly being TRBD2 (6 bases). The CDR3 totals 16 residues. V lost 2 bases, J lost 5 bases, and 16 bases lay in between. The germline CDR1 and CDR2 sequences are SGHRS and YFSETQ. The CDR3 bases are TGCGCCAGCAGCTTCACCGGGACTCCCGCGACCGGGGAGCTGTTTTTT. Translated, it gives CASSFTGTPATGELFF.

The genes are TRBV7-3 and TRBJ2-2; 14 bases match TRBD2. V shed 10 bases and J 5 bases; nucleotides not matched to a gene: 6. The CDR3 runs to 15 residues. Germline V gene sequence: CDR1 SGHTA, CDR2 FQGTGA. This chain's CDR3 is CATGLAGGRTGELFF. As DNA, the CDR3 is TGTGCCACCGGACTAGCGGGGGGTCGTACCGGGGAGCTGTTTTTT.

V and J are TRBV4-1 and TRBJ2-7; D may match TRBD1 or TRBD2 (5 bases each). There are 17 residues in the CDR3. The germline V gene has CDR1 MGHRA and CDR2 YSYEKL. V lost 1 base to trimming and J lost 1 base, with 17 bases between them. The CDR3 bases are TGCGCCAGCAGCCAAGGCCCAGGGAGACAGAGGTCCTACGAGCAGTACTTC. The encoded protein is CASSQGPGRQRSYEQYF.

The chain combines TRBV11-2 with TRBJ2-2; 11 nucleotides agree with TRBD2. The CDR3 is made up of 18 amino acids. Germline assignment: CDR1 SGHAT and CDR2 FQNNGV. V lost 7 bases, J lost 4 bases, and 14 bases stayed unmatched. CDR3 amino acids: CASTPGRASGGSTGELFF. DNA for the CDR3: TGTGCCAGCACTCCAGGTCGGGCTAGCGGGGGGTCCACCGGGGAGCTGTTTTTT.

The rearrangement joins TRBV20-1 to TRBJ1-5; unclear D gene. In germline, CDR1 is DFQATT, CDR2 SNEGSKA (reference sequence). The germline V and J ends were trimmed by 3 bases and 0 bases, with 12 bases remaining between them. The CDR3 runs 15 residues. Here the CDR3 reads CSASLRRYSNQPQHF. The DNA for the CDR3 is TGCAGTGCTAGCCTTCGACGATATAGCAATCAGCCCCAGCATTTT.